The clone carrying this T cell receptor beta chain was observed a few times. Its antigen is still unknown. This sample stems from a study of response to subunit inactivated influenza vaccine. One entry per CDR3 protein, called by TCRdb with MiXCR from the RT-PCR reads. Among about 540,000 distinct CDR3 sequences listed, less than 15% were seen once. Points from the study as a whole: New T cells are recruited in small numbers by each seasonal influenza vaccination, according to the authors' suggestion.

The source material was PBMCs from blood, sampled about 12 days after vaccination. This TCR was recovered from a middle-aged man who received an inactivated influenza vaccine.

CDR3 protein: CASSVPGGGGAGYTF. DNA of the CDR3: TGTGCCAGCAGCGTACCAGGGGGAGGAGGTGCGGGCTACACCTTC. This rearrangement joins TRBV5-5 to TRBJ1-2, with TRBD1 identical over 7 bases. Germline loops: CDR1 SGHKS, CDR2 YYEKEE (reference sequence). J was trimmed by 8 bases and V by 4 bases; bases with no gene match: 14. The CDR3 is 15 residues long.